Listed below are T cell receptor beta chains from one sample, sequenced in a study of blood T cells in healthy people across ages. Via MiXCR, TCRdb re-called the 5' RACE reads, giving one row per CDR3 protein. This table has fewer than 950,000 distinct CDR3 sequences, roughly 40% appearing once. The sample taken for sequencing was blood. Source of these receptors: a man younger than 35 in good health. Each CDR3 is given with its conserved first and last residue. The D gene is left open where the match is weak. Clone size appears in some rows only: once, few, many, or a class for an expanded clone.

abundance: few; d_gene: TRBD1; v_gene: TRBV5-1; j_gene: TRBJ2-3; CDR3aa: CASSFGTDTDTQYF; CDR3nt: TGCGCCAGCAGCTTCGGGACAGACACAGATACGCAGTATTTT
abundance: .; d_gene: TRBD1; v_gene: TRBV12-3/TRBV12-4; j_gene: TRBJ2-7; CDR3aa: CASSPLIGTGSYEQYF; CDR3nt: TGTGCCAGCAGCCCACTCATCGGGACAGGCTCCTACGAGCAGTACTTC
abundance: few; d_gene: .; v_gene: TRBV29-1; j_gene: TRBJ2-1; CDR3aa: CSVEGQGGYNEQFF; CDR3nt: TGCAGCGTTGAAGGTCAGGGGGGGTACAATGAGCAGTTCTTC
abundance: many; d_gene: TRBD2; v_gene: TRBV27; j_gene: TRBJ2-5; CDR3aa: CASRIGLAAPQETQYF; CDR3nt: TGTGCCAGCAGAATCGGACTAGCGGCCCCTCAAGAGACCCAGTACTTC
abundance: few; d_gene: .; v_gene: TRBV20-1; j_gene: TRBJ2-1; CDR3aa: CSAPVLSVVSDEQFF; CDR3nt: TGCAGTGCCCCCGTATTGTCCGTGGTATCCGATGAGCAGTTCTTC
abundance: .; d_gene: TRBD2; v_gene: TRBV20-1; j_gene: TRBJ2-3; CDR3aa: CSASGTSEGRTDTQYF; CDR3nt: TGCAGTGCCTCCGGGACTAGCGAGGGAAGAACAGATACGCAGTATTTT
abundance: few; d_gene: .; v_gene: TRBV29-1; j_gene: TRBJ1-2; CDR3aa: CSVVGRGDYGYTF; CDR3nt: TGCAGCGTTGTAGGGAGGGGAGACTATGGCTACACCTTC
abundance: .; d_gene: .; v_gene: TRBV28; j_gene: TRBJ2-5; CDR3aa: CASSKQGGVGETQYF; CDR3nt: TGTGCCAGCAGTAAGCAGGGTGGGGTCGGTGAGACCCAGTACTTC
abundance: .; d_gene: .; v_gene: TRBV28; j_gene: TRBJ2-7; CDR3aa: CASSHVYNEQYF; CDR3nt: TGTGCCAGCAGCCACGTTTACAATGAGCAGTACTTC
abundance: .; d_gene: .; v_gene: TRBV14; j_gene: TRBJ2-3; CDR3aa: CASSQVGASDTQYF; CDR3nt: TGTGCCAGCAGCCAAGTGGGGGCTTCAGATACGCAGTATTTT
abundance: few; d_gene: TRBD1; v_gene: TRBV20-1; j_gene: TRBJ1-2; CDR3aa: CSARDRADGYTF; CDR3nt: TGCAGTGCTAGGGACAGGGCGGATGGCTACACCTTC
abundance: many; d_gene: .; v_gene: TRBV12-3/TRBV12-4; j_gene: TRBJ2-7; CDR3aa: CASSLRVYEQYF; CDR3nt: TGTGCCAGCAGTTTAAGGGTTTACGAGCAGTACTTC
abundance: .; d_gene: TRBD1; v_gene: TRBV5-1; j_gene: TRBJ2-1; CDR3aa: CASSLVPDRVLYNEQFF; CDR3nt: TGCGCCAGCAGCTTGGTGCCGGACAGGGTCCTCTACAATGAGCAGTTCTTC
abundance: .; d_gene: TRBD2; v_gene: TRBV5-5; j_gene: TRBJ2-1; CDR3aa: CASSTSGGLGNEQFF; CDR3nt: TGTGCCAGCAGCACGTCGGGGGGTCTGGGGAATGAGCAGTTCTTC
abundance: .; d_gene: .; v_gene: TRBV25-1; j_gene: TRBJ1-2; CDR3aa: CASSDRGKLGYTF; CDR3nt: TGTGCCAGCAGTGATAGAGGGAAATTGGGCTACACCTTC
abundance: .; d_gene: TRBD2; v_gene: TRBV7-2; j_gene: TRBJ2-1; CDR3aa: CASSFLTSGGQTSSYNEQFF; CDR3nt: TGTGCCAGCAGCTTCCTGACTAGCGGGGGCCAAACTAGCTCCTACAATGAGCAGTTCTTC
abundance: .; d_gene: .; v_gene: TRBV12-5; j_gene: TRBJ1-2; CDR3aa: CASGSSDRNLGYGYTF; CDR3nt: TGTGCTAGTGGTTCATCCGACCGGAACCTCGGCTATGGCTACACCTTC
abundance: few; d_gene: TRBD1; v_gene: TRBV29-1; j_gene: TRBJ1-1; CDR3aa: CSVASGQGTEAFF; CDR3nt: TGCAGCGTGGCCTCGGGACAGGGCACTGAAGCTTTCTTT
abundance: .; d_gene: .; v_gene: TRBV11-2; j_gene: TRBJ2-1; CDR3aa: CASSMGRVNEQFF; CDR3nt: TGTGCCAGCAGCATGGGCAGGGTTAATGAGCAGTTCTTC
abundance: .; d_gene: .; v_gene: TRBV5-8; j_gene: TRBJ2-2; CDR3aa: CASSLLLNTGELFF; CDR3nt: TGTGCCAGCAGCTTGCTCCTGAACACCGGGGAGCTGTTTTTT
abundance: .; d_gene: .; v_gene: TRBV12-3/TRBV12-4; j_gene: TRBJ2-3; CDR3aa: CASSLVAMPSGQYF; CDR3nt: TGTGCCAGCAGTTTAGTAGCGATGCCCTCGGGGCAGTATTTT
abundance: few; d_gene: .; v_gene: TRBV9; j_gene: TRBJ2-3; CDR3aa: CASSVAGTPRNPDTQYF; CDR3nt: TGTGCCAGCAGCGTAGCTGGTACCCCCCGCAACCCAGATACGCAGTATTTT
abundance: .; d_gene: TRBD1; v_gene: TRBV6-6; j_gene: TRBJ2-1; CDR3aa: CASSFNRGFGNEQFF; CDR3nt: TGTGCCAGCAGTTTCAACAGGGGTTTTGGCAATGAGCAGTTCTTC
abundance: .; d_gene: .; v_gene: TRBV20-1; j_gene: TRBJ1-1; CDR3aa: CSAGGLVGTEAFF; CDR3nt: TGCAGTGCTGGGGGACTCGTAGGCACTGAAGCTTTCTTT
abundance: .; d_gene: TRBD2; v_gene: TRBV18; j_gene: TRBJ2-7; CDR3aa: CASSPQRIRSGGSYEQYF; CDR3nt: TGTGCCAGCTCACCCCAGAGGATACGCAGCGGGGGCTCCTACGAGCAGTACTTC
abundance: few; d_gene: .; v_gene: TRBV9; j_gene: TRBJ2-7; CDR3aa: CASSPGRNFYEQYF; CDR3nt: TGTGCCAGCAGCCCCGGGCGGAACTTCTACGAGCAGTACTTC
abundance: few; d_gene: .; v_gene: TRBV6-2/TRBV6-3; j_gene: TRBJ2-1; CDR3aa: CASTRKPWNQQFF; CDR3nt: TGTGCCAGCACTCGGAAACCCTGGAACCAGCAGTTCTTC
abundance: few; d_gene: .; v_gene: TRBV20-1; j_gene: TRBJ1-1; CDR3aa: CSAQQLEAFF; CDR3nt: TGCAGTGCCCAACAGCTTGAAGCTTTCTTT
abundance: .; d_gene: .; v_gene: TRBV27; j_gene: TRBJ1-2; CDR3aa: CASSSHREAGGYTF; CDR3nt: TGTGCCAGCAGTTCGCACAGGGAGGCGGGGGGCTACACCTTC
abundance: few; d_gene: .; v_gene: TRBV3-1; j_gene: TRBJ2-3; CDR3aa: CASSQDGYKGRLSDTQYF; CDR3nt: TGTGCCAGCAGCCAAGATGGATACAAGGGTCGTCTCTCAGATACGCAGTATTTT
abundance: many; d_gene: .; v_gene: TRBV9; j_gene: TRBJ2-7; CDR3aa: CASSVDGDTDEQYF; CDR3nt: TGTGCCAGCAGCGTAGACGGGGATACGGACGAGCAGTACTTC
abundance: once; d_gene: TRBD2; v_gene: TRBV4-3; j_gene: TRBJ2-2; CDR3aa: CASSLAGERELFF; CDR3nt: TGCGCCAGCAGCCTAGCGGGGGAACGGGAGCTGTTTTTT
abundance: .; d_gene: .; v_gene: TRBV7-2; j_gene: TRBJ1-2; CDR3aa: CASSLGREKGYGYTF; CDR3nt: TGTGCCAGCAGCTTAGGTCGTGAAAAGGGCTATGGCTACACCTTC
abundance: few; d_gene: TRBD1; v_gene: TRBV24-1; j_gene: TRBJ1-4; CDR3aa: CATSDSRDRGEKLFF; CDR3nt: TGTGCCACCAGTGACAGCCGGGACAGGGGTGAAAAACTGTTTTTT
abundance: many; d_gene: .; v_gene: TRBV12-3/TRBV12-4; j_gene: TRBJ1-2; CDR3aa: CASRDKNNYGYTF; CDR3nt: TGTGCCAGCAGGGACAAAAACAACTATGGCTACACCTTC
abundance: many; d_gene: .; v_gene: TRBV10-3; j_gene: TRBJ2-3; CDR3aa: CATSPTIPTDTQYF; CDR3nt: TGTGCCACTTCTCCGACAATCCCCACAGATACGCAGTATTTT
abundance: .; d_gene: .; v_gene: TRBV6-2/TRBV6-3; j_gene: TRBJ2-5; CDR3aa: CASSYSRRPGETQYF; CDR3nt: TGTGCCAGCAGTTACTCCAGGAGGCCGGGGGAGACCCAGTACTTC
abundance: few; d_gene: TRBD1; v_gene: TRBV2; j_gene: TRBJ2-3; CDR3aa: CASWWPGQGTDTQYF; CDR3nt: TGTGCCAGCTGGTGGCCGGGACAGGGGACGGATACGCAGTATTTT
abundance: .; d_gene: .; v_gene: TRBV7-3; j_gene: TRBJ1-1; CDR3aa: CASSLRAARNTEAFF; CDR3nt: TGTGCCAGCAGCTTAAGGGCAGCTAGGAACACTGAAGCTTTCTTT
abundance: .; d_gene: TRBD2; v_gene: TRBV14; j_gene: TRBJ2-7; CDR3aa: CASSQEGGDPYEQYF; CDR3nt: TGTGCCAGCAGCCAAGAGGGGGGGGACCCCTACGAGCAGTACTTC
abundance: many; d_gene: .; v_gene: TRBV7-9; j_gene: TRBJ2-1; CDR3aa: CASSLVVVGADEQFF; CDR3nt: TGTGCCAGCAGCTTAGTAGTCGTGGGGGCTGATGAGCAGTTCTTC
abundance: .; d_gene: .; v_gene: TRBV6-1; j_gene: TRBJ1-4; CDR3aa: CASSAHTDRLLEKLFF; CDR3nt: TGTGCCAGCAGTGCACACACCGACAGGCTACTTGAAAAACTGTTTTTT
abundance: .; d_gene: .; v_gene: TRBV10-3; j_gene: TRBJ2-4; CDR3aa: CAISESVGDEQYF; CDR3nt: TGTGCCATCAGTGAGTCAGTAGGGGATGAGCAGTACTTC
abundance: once; d_gene: .; v_gene: TRBV12-3/TRBV12-4; j_gene: TRBJ1-1; CDR3aa: CASSLRSPGTEAFF; CDR3nt: TGTGCCAGCAGTTTAAGGAGCCCAGGCACTGAAGCTTTCTTT
abundance: .; d_gene: .; v_gene: TRBV9; j_gene: TRBJ2-5; CDR3aa: CASSVGRITETQYF; CDR3nt: TGTGCCAGCAGCGTAGGGAGGATCACAGAGACCCAGTACTTC
abundance: .; d_gene: .; v_gene: TRBV7-9; j_gene: TRBJ1-2; CDR3aa: CASSVDTYYGYTF; CDR3nt: TGTGCCAGCAGCGTTGACACTTACTATGGCTACACCTTC
abundance: .; d_gene: .; v_gene: TRBV4-1; j_gene: TRBJ2-3; CDR3aa: CASSQDIAPGTDTQYF; CDR3nt: TGCGCCAGCAGCCAAGATATAGCCCCTGGCACAGATACGCAGTATTTT
abundance: few; d_gene: .; v_gene: TRBV5-1; j_gene: TRBJ1-1; CDR3aa: CASSFGGGRAEAFF; CDR3nt: TGCGCCAGCAGCTTTGGTGGGGGGCGGGCTGAAGCTTTCTTT
abundance: few; d_gene: .; v_gene: TRBV4-3; j_gene: TRBJ2-4; CDR3aa: CASSQVVTTRDRTAKNIQYF; CDR3nt: TGCGCCAGCAGCCAAGTTGTAACCACCCGAGACAGGACAGCCAAAAACATTCAGTACTTC
abundance: once; d_gene: .; v_gene: TRBV4-2; j_gene: TRBJ2-7; CDR3aa: CASSQTRVNEQYF; CDR3nt: TGTGCCAGCAGCCAAACTAGGGTGAATGAGCAGTACTTC
abundance: few; d_gene: TRBD1; v_gene: TRBV9; j_gene: TRBJ2-2; CDR3aa: CASSISTGGRGDGELFF; CDR3nt: TGTGCCAGCAGCATCTCTACAGGGGGCCGAGGTGACGGGGAGCTGTTTTTT
abundance: many; d_gene: .; v_gene: TRBV27; j_gene: TRBJ2-1; CDR3aa: CASSQNNEQFF; CDR3nt: TGCGCCAGCAGCCAGAATAATGAGCAGTTCTTC
abundance: .; d_gene: TRBD2; v_gene: TRBV20-1; j_gene: TRBJ2-5; CDR3aa: CSARVGLAGGRGNEQYF; CDR3nt: TGCAGTGCTAGAGTGGGACTAGCGGGGGGGAGGGGTAATGAGCAGTACTTC
abundance: few; d_gene: .; v_gene: TRBV15; j_gene: TRBJ2-5; CDR3aa: CATSRDGGRNEQYF; CDR3nt: TGTGCCACCAGCAGAGATGGGGGAAGGAATGAGCAGTACTTC